This TCR beta chain stems from a study of identical twins. CDR1 is MDHEN and CDR2 is SYDVKM in the germline V gene. CDR3 length: 17 amino acids. General study points: In cord blood, abundant beta clonotypes had fewer insertions; memory showed no trend.

This clonotype appeared a few times. Its antigen is not identified. At one of its ends the junction is not consistent with the germline gene, which may arise from a read error. TCRdb independently ran MiXCR on the 5' RACE reads; one entry per CDR3 protein. In the table there are approximately 680,000 distinct CDR3 sequences, about 7% of which are singletons. Another study also made use of these data, one on yellow fever vaccine responses in identical twins.

Sequencing input: PBMCs. This TCR was recovered from a woman under 30 in good health. The rearrangement links TRBV28 to TRBJ2-1; 9 bases fit TRBD2. The CDR3 loop reads CASSLFSGSPVGDEQFF. For the CDR3, the DNA is TGTGCCAGCAGCTTATTTAGCGGGAGTCCCGTTGGGGATGAGCAGTTCTTC.